This T cell receptor beta chain is from a study of blood T cells in healthy people across ages. General study findings and limits: The study found more naive CD4+ cells and higher diversity in long-lived than aged donors. Donor CMV status, an unknown factor, possibly confounded changes in expanded clonotypes.

CDR1 and CDR2 from the germline V gene are SGDLS and YYNGEE. V was pared by 3 bases and J by 5 bases, with 3 bases of the junction left unmatched. The CDR3 sequence is 13 residues long. In the case of this clonotype: The antigen remains undetermined.

Primers used in a second PCR of about 6 to 11 cycles were a sample-barcoded 5' primer and a J-beta primer mix. Every cDNA molecule carried a tag from a template-switch adaptor bearing 12 random nucleotides. TCRdb fed the 5' RACE reads into MiXCR, producing one record per CDR3 protein. The table has over a million distinct CDR3 sequences, more than 40% seen once. V gene TRBV9 combines with J gene TRBJ2-7; 9 positions agree with TRBD1. This clonotype originated in a woman aged 55-70 years in good health. The sequenced sample consisted of blood. CDR3 sequence (DNA): TGTGCCAGCAGCGGACAGGGGGTCCACGAGCAGTACTTC. It specifies CASSGQGVHEQYF.